This T cell receptor beta chain was recovered during a study of T cell responses to AZD1222 COVID-19 vaccine. Study-wide findings and caveats: Spike-wide coverage was observed for vaccine-associated CD4 TCRs, with dominant responses at 160-218 and 743-854.

Method: immunoSEQ multiplex PCR; TCRdb's copy keeps in-frame clones and lacks some. This sample yields 90,000 or so clones, of which around 91% are seen a single time; more than 5% belongs to the top ten. Germline CDR1 reads MDHEN; CDR2 reads SYDVKM. Trimming stripped 1 base from V and 7 bases from J, with 13 bases between. The CDR3 is 14 residues long. Concerning this clone: Its antigen is undetermined.

The sample here was peripheral blood, taken 28 days after the second AZD1222 dose. This receptor was taken from an adult who received the AZD1222 COVID-19 vaccine. The chain links TRBV28 to TRBJ1-2; D gene uncertain. The CDR3 bases are TGTGCCAGCAGTTTATTGGTAGGATCGCCTGGCTACACCTTC. It is translated as CASSLLVGSPGYTF.